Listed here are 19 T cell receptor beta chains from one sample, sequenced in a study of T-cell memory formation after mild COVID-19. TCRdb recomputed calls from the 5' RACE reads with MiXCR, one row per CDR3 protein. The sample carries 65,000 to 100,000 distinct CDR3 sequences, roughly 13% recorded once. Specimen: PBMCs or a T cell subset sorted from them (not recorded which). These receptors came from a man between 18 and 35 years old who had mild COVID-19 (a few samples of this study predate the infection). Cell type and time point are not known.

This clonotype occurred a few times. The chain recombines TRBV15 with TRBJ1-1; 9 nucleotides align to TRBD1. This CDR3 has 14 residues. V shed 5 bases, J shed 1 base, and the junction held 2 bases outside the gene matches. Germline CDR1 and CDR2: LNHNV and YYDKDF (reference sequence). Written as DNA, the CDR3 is TGTGCCACCAGCCTGACAGGGGGGAACACTGAAGCTTTCTTT. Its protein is CATSLTGGNTEAFF. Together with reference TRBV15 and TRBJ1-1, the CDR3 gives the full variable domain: DAMVIQNPRYQVTQFGKPVTLSCSQTLNHNVMYWYQQKSSQAPKLLFHYYDKDFNNEADTPDNFQSRRPNTSFCFLDIRSPGLGDTAMYLCATSLTGGNTEAFFGQGTRLTVV.

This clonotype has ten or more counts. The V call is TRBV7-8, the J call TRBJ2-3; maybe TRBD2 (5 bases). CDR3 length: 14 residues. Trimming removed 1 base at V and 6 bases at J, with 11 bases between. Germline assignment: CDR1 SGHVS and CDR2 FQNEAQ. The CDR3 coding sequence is TGTGCCAGCAGCTTAGACTCGACGGGGGATACGCAGTATTTT. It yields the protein CASSLDSTGDTQYF.

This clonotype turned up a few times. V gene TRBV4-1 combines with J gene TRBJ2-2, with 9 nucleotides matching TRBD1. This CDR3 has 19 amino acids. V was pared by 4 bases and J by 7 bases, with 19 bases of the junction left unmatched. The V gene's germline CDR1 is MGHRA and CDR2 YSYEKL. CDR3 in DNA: TGCGCCAGCAGCCTACGCCGGGACAGGGCGGTACCAAATGTCGGGGAGCTGTTTTTT. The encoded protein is CASSLRRDRAVPNVGELFF.

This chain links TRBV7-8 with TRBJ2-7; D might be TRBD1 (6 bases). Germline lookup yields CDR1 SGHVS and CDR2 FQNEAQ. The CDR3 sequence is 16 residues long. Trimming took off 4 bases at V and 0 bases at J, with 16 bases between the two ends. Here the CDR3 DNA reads TGTGCCAGCAGCTATAGTCCCGGGACAAGCTCCTACGAGCAGTACTTC. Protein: CASSYSPGTSSYEQYF.

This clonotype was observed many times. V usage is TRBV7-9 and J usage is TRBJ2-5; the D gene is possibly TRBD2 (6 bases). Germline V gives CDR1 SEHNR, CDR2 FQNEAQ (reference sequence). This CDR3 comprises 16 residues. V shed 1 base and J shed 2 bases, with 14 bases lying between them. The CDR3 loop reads CASSLGYGGSQETQYF. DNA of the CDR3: TGTGCCAGCAGCTTAGGATACGGGGGATCACAAGAGACCCAGTACTTC.

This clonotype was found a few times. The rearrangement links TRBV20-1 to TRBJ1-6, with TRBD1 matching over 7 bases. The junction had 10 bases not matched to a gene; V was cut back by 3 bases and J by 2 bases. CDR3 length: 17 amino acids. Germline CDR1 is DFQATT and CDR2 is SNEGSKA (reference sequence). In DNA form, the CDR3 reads TGCAGTGCTAGGGGACAGCCCAACGAGCCCTATAATTCACCCCTCCACTTT. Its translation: CSARGQPNEPYNSPLHF.

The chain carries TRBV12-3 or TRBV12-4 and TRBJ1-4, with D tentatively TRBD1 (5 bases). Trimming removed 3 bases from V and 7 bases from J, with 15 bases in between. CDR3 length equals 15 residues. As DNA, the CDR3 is TGTGCCAGCAGTTTTGGTGGACAAGGAGGTGAAAAACTGTTTTTT. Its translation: CASSFGGQGGEKLFF.

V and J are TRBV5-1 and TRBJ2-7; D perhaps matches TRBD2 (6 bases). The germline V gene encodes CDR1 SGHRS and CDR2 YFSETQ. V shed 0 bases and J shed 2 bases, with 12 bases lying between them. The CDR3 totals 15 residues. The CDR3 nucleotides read TGCGCCAGCAGCTTGGCAACGGGGAGGACCTACGAGCAGTACTTC. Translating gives CASSLATGRTYEQYF.

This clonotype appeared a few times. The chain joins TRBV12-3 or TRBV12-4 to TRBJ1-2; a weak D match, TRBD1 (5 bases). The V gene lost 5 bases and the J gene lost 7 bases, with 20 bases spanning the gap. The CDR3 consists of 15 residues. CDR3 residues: CASSPRDGSAGGYTF. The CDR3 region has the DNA TGTGCCAGCAGTCCGCGGGACGGGTCGGCGGGTGGCTACACCTTC.

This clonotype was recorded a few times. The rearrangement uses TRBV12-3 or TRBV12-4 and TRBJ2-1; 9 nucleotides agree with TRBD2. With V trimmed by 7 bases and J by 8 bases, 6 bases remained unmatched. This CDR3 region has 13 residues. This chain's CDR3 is CASIGGGVDEQFF. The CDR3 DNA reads TGTGCCAGCATAGGCGGGGGGGTCGATGAGCAGTTCTTC.

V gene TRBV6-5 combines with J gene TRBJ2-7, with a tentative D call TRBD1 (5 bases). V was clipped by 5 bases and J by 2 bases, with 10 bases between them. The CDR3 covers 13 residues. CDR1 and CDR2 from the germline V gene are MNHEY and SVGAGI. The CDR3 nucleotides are TGTGCCAGCAGTCACAGACAGACCTACGAGCAGTACTTC. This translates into CASSHRQTYEQYF.

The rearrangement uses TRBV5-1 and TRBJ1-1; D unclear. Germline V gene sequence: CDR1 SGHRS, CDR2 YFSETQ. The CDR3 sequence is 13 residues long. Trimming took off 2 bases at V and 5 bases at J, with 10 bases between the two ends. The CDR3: CASSFRGITEAFF. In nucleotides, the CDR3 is TGCGCCAGCAGCTTCCGGGGTATAACTGAAGCTTTCTTT.

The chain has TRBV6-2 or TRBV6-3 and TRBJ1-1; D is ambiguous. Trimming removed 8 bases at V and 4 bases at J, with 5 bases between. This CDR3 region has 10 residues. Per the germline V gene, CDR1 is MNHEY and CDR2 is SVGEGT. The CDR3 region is CASGPTEAFF. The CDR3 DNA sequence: TGTGCCAGCGGACCCACTGAAGCTTTCTTT.

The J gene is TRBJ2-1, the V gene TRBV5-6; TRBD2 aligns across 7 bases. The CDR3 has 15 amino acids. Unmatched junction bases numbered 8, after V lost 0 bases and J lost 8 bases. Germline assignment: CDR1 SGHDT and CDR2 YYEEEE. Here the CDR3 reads CASSLETSPRHEQFF. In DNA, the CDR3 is TGTGCCAGCAGCTTGGAGACTAGCCCTCGACATGAGCAGTTCTTC.

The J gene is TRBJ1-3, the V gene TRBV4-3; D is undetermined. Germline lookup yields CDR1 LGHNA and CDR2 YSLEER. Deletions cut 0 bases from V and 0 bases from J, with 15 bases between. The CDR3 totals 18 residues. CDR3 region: CASSQDYSPESSGNTIYF. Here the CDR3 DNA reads TGCGCCAGCAGCCAAGATTATAGCCCGGAGAGCTCTGGAAACACCATATATTTT.

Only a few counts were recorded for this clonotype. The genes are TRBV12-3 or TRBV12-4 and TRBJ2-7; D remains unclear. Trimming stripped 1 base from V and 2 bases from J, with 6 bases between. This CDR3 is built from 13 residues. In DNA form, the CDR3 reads TGTGCCAGCAGTTTAGGGGTGGCCTACGAGCAGTACGTC. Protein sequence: CASSLGVAYEQYV.

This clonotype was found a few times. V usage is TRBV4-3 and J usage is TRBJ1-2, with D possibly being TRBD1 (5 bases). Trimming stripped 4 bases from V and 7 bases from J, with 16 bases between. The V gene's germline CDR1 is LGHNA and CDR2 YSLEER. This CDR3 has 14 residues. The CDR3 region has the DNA TGCGCCAGCAGCCCCTACCGGGGGGTGGGTGGCTACACCTTC. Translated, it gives CASSPYRGVGGYTF.

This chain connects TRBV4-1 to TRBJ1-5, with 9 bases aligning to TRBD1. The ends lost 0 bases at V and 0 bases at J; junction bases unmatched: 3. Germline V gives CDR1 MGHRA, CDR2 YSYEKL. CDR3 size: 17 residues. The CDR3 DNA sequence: TGCGCCAGCAGCCAAGATGGACAGGGGACTAGCAATCAGCCCCAGCATTTT. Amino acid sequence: CASSQDGQGTSNQPQHF.

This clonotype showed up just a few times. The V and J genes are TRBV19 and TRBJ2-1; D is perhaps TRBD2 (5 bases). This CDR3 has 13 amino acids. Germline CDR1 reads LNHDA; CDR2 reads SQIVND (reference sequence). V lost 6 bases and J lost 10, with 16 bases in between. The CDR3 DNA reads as TGTGCCAGTAGGAACCTAGCCGACCAGGAGCAGTTCTTC. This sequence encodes CASRNLADQEQFF. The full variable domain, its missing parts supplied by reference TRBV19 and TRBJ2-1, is DGGITQSPKYLFRKEGQNVTLSCEQNLNHDAMYWYRQDPGQGLRLIYYSQIVNDFQKGDIAEGYSVSREKKESFPLTVTSAQKNPTAFYLCASRNLADQEQFFGPGTRLTVL.